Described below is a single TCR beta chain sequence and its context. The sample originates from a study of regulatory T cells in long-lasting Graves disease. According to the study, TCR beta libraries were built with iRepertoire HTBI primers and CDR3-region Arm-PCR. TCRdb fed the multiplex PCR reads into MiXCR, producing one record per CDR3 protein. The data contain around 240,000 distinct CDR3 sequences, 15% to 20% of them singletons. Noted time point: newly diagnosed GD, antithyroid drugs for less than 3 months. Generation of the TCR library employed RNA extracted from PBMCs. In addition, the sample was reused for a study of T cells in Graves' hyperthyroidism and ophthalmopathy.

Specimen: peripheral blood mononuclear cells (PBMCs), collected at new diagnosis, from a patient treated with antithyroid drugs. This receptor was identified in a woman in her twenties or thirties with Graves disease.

This CDR3 is CASSRTSSEQYF. CDR3 coding DNA: TGTGCCAGCAGTCGAACTAGCTCCGAGCAGTACTTC. V usage is TRBV6-1 and J usage is TRBJ2-7; possibly TRBD2 for D (6 bases). This CDR3 has 12 residues. The V end was cut by 5 bases, the J end by 6 bases, with 11 bases between. CDR1 is MNHNS and CDR2 is SASEGT in the germline V gene.